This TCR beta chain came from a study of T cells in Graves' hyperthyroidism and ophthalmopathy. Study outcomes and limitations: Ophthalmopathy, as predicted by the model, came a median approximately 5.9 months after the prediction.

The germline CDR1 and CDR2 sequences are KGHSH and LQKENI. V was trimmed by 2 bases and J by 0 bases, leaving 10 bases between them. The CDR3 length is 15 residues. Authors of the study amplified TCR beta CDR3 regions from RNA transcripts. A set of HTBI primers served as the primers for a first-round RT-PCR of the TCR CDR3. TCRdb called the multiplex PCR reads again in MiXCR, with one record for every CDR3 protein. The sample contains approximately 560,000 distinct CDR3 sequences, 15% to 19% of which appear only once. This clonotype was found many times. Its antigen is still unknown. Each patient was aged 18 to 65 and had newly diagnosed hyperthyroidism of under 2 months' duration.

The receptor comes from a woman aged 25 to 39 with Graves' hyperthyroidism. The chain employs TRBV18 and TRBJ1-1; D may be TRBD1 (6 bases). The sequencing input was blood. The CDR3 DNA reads TGTGCCAGCTCACCAATAGGGGGGGTGAACACTGAAGCTTTCTTT. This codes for CASSPIGGVNTEAFF.